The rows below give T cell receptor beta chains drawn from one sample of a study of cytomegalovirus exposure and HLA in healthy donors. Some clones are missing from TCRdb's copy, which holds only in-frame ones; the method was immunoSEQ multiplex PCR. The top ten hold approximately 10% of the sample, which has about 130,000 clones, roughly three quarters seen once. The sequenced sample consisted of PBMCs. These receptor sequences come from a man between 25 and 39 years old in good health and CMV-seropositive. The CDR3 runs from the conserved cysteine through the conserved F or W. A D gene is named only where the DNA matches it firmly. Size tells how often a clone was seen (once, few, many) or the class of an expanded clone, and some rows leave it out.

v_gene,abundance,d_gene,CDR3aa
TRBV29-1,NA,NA,CSVTGLPGYEQYF
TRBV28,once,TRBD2,CASSPARAGGPQETQYF
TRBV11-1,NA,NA,CASSTPVGGADTQYF
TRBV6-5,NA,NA,CASSWAPRANVLTF
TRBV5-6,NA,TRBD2,CASSLGSGRGDTQYF
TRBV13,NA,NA,CASSQSSYVVGSYEQYF
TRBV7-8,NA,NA,CASSLFGREGQPQHF
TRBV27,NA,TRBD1,CASSPGQGAYEQYF
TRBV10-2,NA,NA,CASTSGGVNYGYTF
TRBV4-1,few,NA,CASSPEDSPRETQYF
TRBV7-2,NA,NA,CASSPRGSGYYEQYF
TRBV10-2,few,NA,CASSAGLNYGYTF
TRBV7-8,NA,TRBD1,CASSFHRGPVNTEAFF
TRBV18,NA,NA,CASSSRVQETQYF
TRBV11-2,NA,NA,CASSRLRALNIQYF
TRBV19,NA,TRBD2,CASSAGLAQYEQYF
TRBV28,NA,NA,CASRQGFNEKLFF
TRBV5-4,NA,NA,CASSLDPSGTPYEQYF
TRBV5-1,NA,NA,CASSLQNEAFF
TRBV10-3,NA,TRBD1,CAISESPQGAYEQYF
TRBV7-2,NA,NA,CASSPGNGFRPQHF
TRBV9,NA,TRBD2,CASSGTSGDNEQFF
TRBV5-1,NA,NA,CASSLAELANTGELFF
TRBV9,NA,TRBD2,CASSEVGAGGPSETQYF
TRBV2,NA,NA,CASTSLGVGTMNTEAFF
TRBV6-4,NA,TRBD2,CASSMTSGADTQYF
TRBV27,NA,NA,CASREAGSTDTQYF
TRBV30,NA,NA,CAWGTLGNTEAFF
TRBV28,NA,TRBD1,CASSQPRDSHEAFF
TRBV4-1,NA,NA,CASSQGGSIASYEQYF
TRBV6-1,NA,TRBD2,CASSEPPGGRVEETQYF
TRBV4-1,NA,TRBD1,CASSQERGRGQSEQFF
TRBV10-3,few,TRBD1,CAIRDYRGQYNEQFF
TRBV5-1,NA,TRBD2,CASSIGTSGSIPDTQYF
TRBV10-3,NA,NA,CAISELAEKETQYF
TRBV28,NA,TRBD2,CASRVLGLAGADTGELFF
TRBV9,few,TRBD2,CASSVAGGGDTQYF
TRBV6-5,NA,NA,CASSYSEQGLTAEAFF
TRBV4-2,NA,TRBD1,CASSRGQDPNEQFF
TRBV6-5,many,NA,CASSYSTEYYGYTF
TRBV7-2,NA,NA,CASSPSTYEQYF
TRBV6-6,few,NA,CASSRGREETQYF
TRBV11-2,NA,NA,CASSLDLTARRGEQFF
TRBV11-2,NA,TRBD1,CASSLGTGGARGYTF
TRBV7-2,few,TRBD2,CASSLEFSSGRARDEQFF
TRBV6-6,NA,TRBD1,CASSPAGTGDYGYTF
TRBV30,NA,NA,CAWTHGGGTDTQYF
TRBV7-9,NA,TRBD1,CASSSIQGAEGYTF
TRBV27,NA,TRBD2,CASSLSSGREYNEQFF
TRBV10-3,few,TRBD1,CAIRRGLESNQPQHF
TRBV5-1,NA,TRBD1,CASSLDTGGETQYF
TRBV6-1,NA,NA,CASSESRAYSNQPQHF
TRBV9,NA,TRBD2,CASSVASGGFAYEQYF
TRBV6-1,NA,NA,CAGTGGDPYEQYF
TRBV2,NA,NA,CASTARSGYTEAFF
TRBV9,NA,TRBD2,CASSAAGGSNNEQFF
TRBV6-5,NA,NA,CASSLTSSQYNEQFF
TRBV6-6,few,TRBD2,CASSLVAGAKTQYF
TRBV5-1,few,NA,CASSLVQSSPAGYTF
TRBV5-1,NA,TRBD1,CASSQRTGERTEAFF